Following are 28 T cell receptor beta chains from one sample sequenced in a study of T cell responses to AZD1222 COVID-19 vaccine. Data came from immunoSEQ multiplex PCR; TCRdb stores just in-frame clones and leaves some out. The data hold about 120,000 clones, with about nine tenths observed a single time. The sample in question was peripheral blood, obtained on day 0 of AZD1222 vaccination. The receptors stem from an adult in good health.

This clone appeared a single time. The chain has TRBV11-2 and TRBJ1-1; D is possibly TRBD1 (6 bases). The germline V and J ends were trimmed by 6 bases and 6 bases, with 17 bases remaining between them. Germline CDR1 SGHAT, CDR2 FQNNGV. CDR3 length equals 14 residues. CDR3 bases: TGTGCCAGCAGACCAACAGGAGGGGGGCCTGAAGCTTTCTTT. This gives the protein CASRPTGGGPEAFF.

The rearrangement links TRBV6-5 to TRBJ1-1, with D hard to call. The V end lost 6 bases, the J end lost 2 bases, and 10 bases lay between the germline ends. Germline CDR1 MNHEY, CDR2 SVGAGI. The CDR3 runs to 13 residues. The CDR3, as DNA: TGTGCCAGCAGACCCCCACTCAACACTGAAGCTTTCTTT. This codes for CASRPPLNTEAFF.

The gene calls are TRBV7-2 and TRBJ1-1; D gene unclear. The V gene's germline CDR1 is SGHTA and CDR2 FQGNSA. V shed 3 bases and J shed 0 bases, with 5 bases lying between them. The CDR3 is 13 residues long. CDR3 amino acids: CASSLPVNTEAFF. The CDR3 DNA is TGTGCCAGCAGCTTGCCGGTGAACACTGAAGCTTTCTTT.

The chain uses TRBV7-8 and TRBJ2-7; the D gene is possibly TRBD2 (5 bases). Between the trimmed V and J ends, which lost 4 bases and 5 bases, there was a span of 12 bases. The CDR3 covers 13 residues. The germline CDR1 and CDR2 sequences are SGHVS and FQNEAQ. CDR3 DNA: TGTGCCAGCAGCTCCCCTCGGCGGGACGAGCAGTACTTC. It is translated as CASSSPRRDEQYF.

J is TRBJ2-5 and V is TRBV27; TRBD1 agrees at 10 bases. In germline, CDR1 is MNHEY, CDR2 SMNVEV (reference sequence). The V segment lost 4 bases and the J segment 4 bases; nucleotides outside the gene matches: 6. The CDR3 consists of 15 residues. Written as DNA, the CDR3 is TGTGCCAGCAGTTCCCCGGGACAGGGGATAGAGACCCAGTACTTC. It encodes CASSSPGQGIETQYF.

The chain combines TRBV19 with TRBJ1-1; D remains unclear. Germline assignment: CDR1 LNHDA and CDR2 SQIVND (reference sequence). V lost 2 bases to trimming and J lost 9 bases, with 7 bases between them. The CDR3 is 11 amino acids. CDR3 region: CASSIRGKAFF. CDR3 nucleotides: TGTGCCAGTAGTATACGAGGAAAAGCTTTCTTT. Looking up the rest from reference TRBV19 and TRBJ1-1 gives the full variable domain: DGGITQSPKYLFRKEGQNVTLSCEQNLNHDAMYWYRQDPGQGLRLIYYSQIVNDFQKGDIAEGYSVSREKKESFPLTVTSAQKNPTAFYLCASSIRGKAFFGQGTRLTVV.

The CDR3 here is CASSEMTGRQETQYF. In nucleotides, the CDR3 is TGTGCCAGCAGTGAGATGACAGGGAGGCAAGAGACCCAGTACTTC. The V and J genes are TRBV2 and TRBJ2-5; perhaps TRBD1 as D (7 bases). The germline V and J ends were trimmed by 3 bases and 2 bases, with 13 bases remaining between them. Germline CDR1 reads SNHLY; CDR2 reads FYNNEI. The CDR3 sequence is 15 residues long.

V gene TRBV6-2 or TRBV6-3 combines with J gene TRBJ1-1; D not certain. Trimming took off 6 bases at V and 5 bases at J, with 10 bases between the two ends. The CDR3 spans 12 residues. Germline V lookup: CDR1 MNHEY, CDR2 SVGEGT. The CDR3 is CASSPVETEAFF. Written as DNA, the CDR3 is TGTGCCAGCAGCCCGGTTGAAACTGAAGCTTTCTTT.

This rearrangement joins TRBV7-2 to TRBJ1-5; D remains unclear. V was pared by 0 bases and J by 1 base, with 7 bases between. This CDR3 region has 15 residues. CDR1 is SGHTA, CDR2 FQGNSA, per germline. For the CDR3, the DNA is TGTGCCAGCAGCTTAGCAGGGCTCAGCAATCAGCCCCAGCATTTT. Residues: CASSLAGLSNQPQHF.

The chain is built from TRBV19 and TRBJ1-2; D is ambiguous. Germline-derived CDR1 and CDR2 are LNHDA and SQIVND (reference sequence). The CDR3 is made up of 14 amino acids. V was cut by 4 bases and J by 1 base, with 10 bases left in between. Written as DNA, the CDR3 is TGTGCCAGTAGTAGGTTGAGCTTTAACTATGGCTACACCTTC. This sequence encodes CASSRLSFNYGYTF.

This clone was counted only a few times. This rearrangement joins TRBV19 to TRBJ1-6; 7 bases are shared with TRBD1. The ends lost 3 bases at V and 2 bases at J; junction bases unmatched: 4. CDR1 and CDR2 from the germline V gene are LNHDA and SQIVND (reference sequence). This CDR3 is 16 amino acids long. The CDR3 loop reads CASSMTGITYNSPLHF. As DNA, the CDR3 is TGTGCCAGTAGTATGACAGGGATCACCTATAATTCACCCCTCCACTTT. The full variable domain, with the rest looked up from reference TRBV19 and TRBJ1-6, is DGGITQSPKYLFRKEGQNVTLSCEQNLNHDAMYWYRQDPGQGLRLIYYSQIVNDFQKGDIAEGYSVSREKKESFPLTVTSAQKNPTAFYLCASSMTGITYNSPLHFGNGTRLTVT.

This sequence joins TRBV6-5 and TRBJ1-4, with D possibly being TRBD1 (5 bases). The CDR3 has 15 residues. Between the trimmed V and J ends, which lost 6 bases and 8 bases, there was a span of 19 bases. CDR1 and CDR2 from the germline V gene are MNHEY and SVGAGI. The CDR3 coding sequence is TGTGCCAGCAGCACCTATTTGGGGACGGGAGAAAAACTGTTTTTT. Translating it yields CASSTYLGTGEKLFF.

The CDR3 sequence: CASSPTGPTEAFF. CDR3 nucleotides: TGTGCCAGCAGCCCCACAGGGCCCACTGAAGCTTTCTTT. V usage is TRBV7-9 and J usage is TRBJ1-1; D is possibly TRBD1 (6 bases). The V gene's germline CDR1 is SEHNR and CDR2 FQNEAQ (reference sequence). There are 13 residues in the CDR3. V lost 5 bases and J 4 bases, leaving 11 bases between the germline ends.

This chain uses TRBV5-4 with TRBJ2-2; 9 bases match TRBD1. The ends lost 4 bases at V and 1 base at J; junction bases unmatched: 8. The CDR3 spans 17 residues. CDR1 is SGHNT and CDR2 is YYREEE in the germline V gene (reference sequence). The DNA of the CDR3 is TGTGCCAGCAGCCCCGGGCCGGGACAGGGGAACACCGGGGAGCTGTTTTTT. It codes for CASSPGPGQGNTGELFF.

The J gene is TRBJ2-7, the V gene TRBV12-3 or TRBV12-4; no clear D gene. The CDR3 loop spans 11 amino acids. V was pared by 7 bases and J by 6 bases, with 10 bases between. CDR3 sequence reads: CASTNYVEQYF. CDR3 DNA sequence: TGTGCCAGCACCAACTACGTCGAGCAGTACTTC.

V usage is TRBV28 and J usage is TRBJ1-5; no reliable D call. The length of the CDR3 is 14 residues. Germline lookup yields CDR1 MDHEN and CDR2 SYDVKM. V gave up 7 bases and J gave up 12 bases, with 22 bases separating them. CDR3 DNA: TGTGCCAGCAAAGGGCCCACTCGGGGATTGGGCCAGCATTTT. Amino acids: CASKGPTRGLGQHF.

The J gene is TRBJ2-1, the V gene TRBV3-1 (or the pseudogene TRBV3-2); D is perhaps TRBD2 (6 bases). Germline CDR1 LGHDT, CDR2 YNNKEL (reference sequence). This CDR3 contains 13 residues. The ends were cut back, 0 bases at V and 10 bases at J, with 10 bases in the middle. This CDR3 reads CASSQDRAGEQFF. The CDR3 nucleotides are TGTGCCAGCAGCCAAGATAGGGCGGGAGAGCAGTTCTTC.

The J gene is TRBJ1-1, the V gene TRBV27; possible D gene TRBD1, 6 bases. This CDR3 has 17 residues. Germline CDR1 is MNHEY and CDR2 is SMNVEV (reference sequence). Trimming shortened V by 3 bases and J by 0 bases, and 17 bases separated the two germline ends. CDR3 nucleotide sequence: TGTGCCAGCAGTTTTACGGGACAAGTAATGATGAACACTGAAGCTTTCTTT. It yields the protein CASSFTGQVMMNTEAFF.

V is TRBV2 and J is TRBJ2-1; TRBD1 matches at 8 bases. V trimming: 3 bases; J trimming: 0 bases; junction bases outside the gene matches: 1. The CDR3 has 15 residues. CDR1 is SNHLY, CDR2 FYNNEI, per germline. CDR3: CASSETGDSYNEQFF. The CDR3 DNA follows: TGTGCCAGCAGTGAGACAGGGGACTCCTACAATGAGCAGTTCTTC.

The chain employs TRBV4-3 and TRBJ2-7; D is ambiguous. Germline V gene lookup returns CDR1 LGHNA and CDR2 YSLEER. The CDR3 is 15 amino acids. Trimming pared 1 base from V and 2 bases from J, leaving 12 bases between. The CDR3 protein is CASSQGHPNPYEQYF. CDR3 DNA sequence: TGCGCCAGCAGCCAAGGGCATCCGAACCCCTACGAGCAGTACTTC.

A single count supports this clone. The chain links TRBV9 to TRBJ2-2; the D gene is possibly TRBD2 (6 bases). Per germline, CDR1 SGDLS and CDR2 YYNGEE. The CDR3 totals 16 residues. Trimming pared 0 bases from V and 4 bases from J, leaving 13 bases between. In DNA form, the CDR3 reads TGTGCCAGCAGCGTAGCTAGTGGTAGCGGCACCGGGGAGCTGTTTTTT. It translates to CASSVASGSGTGELFF.

This chain joins TRBV30 and TRBJ1-1; D may be TRBD1 (5 bases). Germline loops: CDR1 GTSNPN, CDR2 SVGIG (reference sequence). The V gene lost 2 bases and the J gene lost 3 bases, with 10 bases spanning the gap. There are 13 residues in the CDR3. CDR3 sequence (DNA): TGTGCCTGGAGTTGGGGGGTGGACACTGAAGCTTTCTTT. This gives the protein CAWSWGVDTEAFF.

The rearrangement links TRBV6-2 or TRBV6-3 to TRBJ1-1; D remains ambiguous. Looked up from germline, CDR1 is MNHEY and CDR2 is SVGEGT. The CDR3 loop spans 14 amino acids. V was pared by 4 bases and J by 2 bases, with 11 bases between. CDR3 residues: CASSSWQLNTEAFF. In nucleotides, the CDR3 is TGTGCCAGCAGTTCTTGGCAATTAAACACTGAAGCTTTCTTT.

This rearrangement joins TRBV7-2 to TRBJ1-2, with TRBD1 as a possible D gene (5 bases). CDR1 is SGHTA and CDR2 is FQGNSA in the germline V gene. The CDR3 has 14 amino acids. Deletions cut 1 base from V and 5 bases from J, with 11 bases between. CDR3 in DNA: TGTGCCAGCAGCTTAGAGCCAGGGCTTTATGGCTACACCTTC. This encodes CASSLEPGLYGYTF.

This clone was found once. The chain combines TRBV5-1 with TRBJ2-5, with 7 bases fitting TRBD1. CDR3 length: 15 residues. The germline CDR1 and CDR2 sequences are SGHRS and YFSETQ. V dropped 3 bases and J dropped 4; count of bases not matched to a gene: 9. CDR3 sequence: CASSSEPHRGETQYF. CDR3 nucleotides: TGCGCCAGCAGCTCCGAACCACACAGGGGAGAGACCCAGTACTTC.

The chain links TRBV4-1 to TRBJ1-1; D is uncertain. The CDR3 runs to 15 residues. Germline V gene sequence: CDR1 MGHRA, CDR2 YSYEKL. V lost 1 base to trimming and J lost 3 bases, with 12 bases between them. The CDR3 region is CASSQGAFGDTEAFF. CDR3 nucleotides: TGCGCCAGCAGCCAAGGGGCCTTCGGGGACACTGAAGCTTTCTTT.

The chain carries TRBV5-1 and TRBJ2-2, with TRBD1 matching over 8 bases. Germline CDR1 SGHRS, CDR2 YFSETQ. The length of the CDR3 is 16 residues. J gave up 4 bases and V 2 bases, and 7 bases lay outside the gene matches. This CDR3 is CASSLIQGAGTGELFF. The CDR3 coding sequence is TGCGCCAGCAGCTTAATCCAGGGGGCGGGCACCGGGGAGCTGTTTTTT.

V is TRBV4-3 and J is TRBJ2-2; tentatively, D is TRBD2 (5 bases). V lost 0 bases to trimming and J lost 7 bases, with 15 bases between them. The CDR3 has 16 residues. From germline, CDR1 is LGHNA and CDR2 YSLEER. CDR3 coding DNA: TGCGCCAGCAGCCAAGACGAGGGAACTTCAGGCGGGGAGCTGTTTTTT. Amino acids: CASSQDEGTSGGELFF.